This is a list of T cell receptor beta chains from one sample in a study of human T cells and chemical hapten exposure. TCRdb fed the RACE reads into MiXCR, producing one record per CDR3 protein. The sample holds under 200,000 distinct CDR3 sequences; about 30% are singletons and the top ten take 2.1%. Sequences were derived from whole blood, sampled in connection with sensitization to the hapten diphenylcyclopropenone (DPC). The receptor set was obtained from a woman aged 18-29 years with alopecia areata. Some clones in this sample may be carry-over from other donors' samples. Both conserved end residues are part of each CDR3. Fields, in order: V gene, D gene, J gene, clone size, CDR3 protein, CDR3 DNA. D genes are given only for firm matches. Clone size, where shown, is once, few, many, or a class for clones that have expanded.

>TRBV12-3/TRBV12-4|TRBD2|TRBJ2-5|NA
CASSSGLAGAGGETQYF
TGTGCCAGCAGCTCCGGACTAGCGGGGGCCGGTGGTGAGACCCAGTACTTC
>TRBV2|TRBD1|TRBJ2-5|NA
CASLQGAGETQYF
TGTGCCAGTCTACAGGGGGCGGGTGAGACCCAGTACTTC
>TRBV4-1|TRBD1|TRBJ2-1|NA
CASSQVPGQGHEQFF
TGCGCCAGCAGCCAAGTCCCGGGACAGGGACATGAGCAGTTCTTC
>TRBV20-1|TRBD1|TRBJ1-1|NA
CSARGQGKNTEAFF
TGCAGTGCTAGAGGACAGGGGAAGAACACTGAAGCTTTCTTT
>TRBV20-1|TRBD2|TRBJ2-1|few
CSARSGTEQFF
TGCAGTGCTAGAAGCGGGACTGAGCAGTTCTTC
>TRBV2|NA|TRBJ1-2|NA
CASSRGYNYGYSF
TGTGCCAGCTCCAGAGGGTACAACTATGGCTACTCCTTC
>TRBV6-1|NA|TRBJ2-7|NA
CASSGTLREGGYEQYF
TGTGCCAGCAGTGGGACCCTACGCGAGGGAGGATACGAGCAGTACTTC
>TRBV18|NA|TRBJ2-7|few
CASSLQNRYEQYF
TGTGCCAGCTCCCTCCAGAACCGATACGAGCAGTACTTC
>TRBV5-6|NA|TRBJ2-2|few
CASSLALTGANTGELFF
TGTGCCAGCAGCTTGGCCCTGACGGGTGCGAACACCGGGGAGCTGTTTTTT
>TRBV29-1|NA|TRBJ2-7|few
CSVEDFKGSEEQYF
TGCAGCGTTGAAGATTTTAAGGGCTCGGAGGAGCAGTACTTC
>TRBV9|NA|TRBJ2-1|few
CASSVGGGQSYNEQFF
TGTGCCAGCAGCGTAGGGGGCGGGCAATCCTACAATGAGCAGTTCTTC
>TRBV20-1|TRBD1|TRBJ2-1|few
CSATGVDEQFF
TGCAGTGCAACAGGGGTGGATGAGCAGTTCTTC
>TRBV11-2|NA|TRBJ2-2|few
CASSPLQTTGELFF
TGTGCCAGCAGCCCCCTCCAGACCACCGGGGAGCTGTTTTTT
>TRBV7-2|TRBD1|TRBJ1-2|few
CASSSQGGGQTYGYTF
TGTGCCAGCAGCTCACAGGGGGGGGGACAGACCTATGGCTACACCTTC
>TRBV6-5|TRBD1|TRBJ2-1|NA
CASSLMDRGLDEQFF
TGTGCCAGCAGTTTGATGGACAGGGGGCTGGATGAGCAGTTCTTC
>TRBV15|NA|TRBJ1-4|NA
CATSREPLEKLFF
TGTGCCACCAGCAGAGAACCCCTGGAAAAACTGTTTTTT
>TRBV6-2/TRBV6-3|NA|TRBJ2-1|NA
CASSYSSDSGLRQFF
TGTGCCAGCAGTTACTCATCTGATAGCGGTCTGCGGCAGTTCTTC
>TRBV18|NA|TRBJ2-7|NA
CAAGADSYEQYF
TGTGCCGCCGGGGCGGACTCCTACGAGCAGTACTTC
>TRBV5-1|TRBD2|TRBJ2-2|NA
CASSPGLAGGAGELFF
TGCGCCAGCAGCCCGGGACTAGCGGGAGGGGCCGGGGAGCTGTTTTTT
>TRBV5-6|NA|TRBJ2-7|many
CASSPLADYEQYF
TGTGCCAGCAGCCCCCTAGCTGACTACGAGCAGTACTTC
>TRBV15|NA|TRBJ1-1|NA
CATSRGWLSDTEAFF
TGTGCCACCAGCAGAGGTTGGCTTTCGGACACTGAAGCTTTCTTT
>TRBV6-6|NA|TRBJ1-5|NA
CASSYSRGYEQPQHF
TGTGCCAGCAGTTACTCGAGAGGGTATGAGCAGCCCCAGCATTTT
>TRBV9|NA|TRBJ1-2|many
CASSVDPNYGYTF
TGTGCCAGCAGCGTAGACCCTAACTATGGCTACACCTTC
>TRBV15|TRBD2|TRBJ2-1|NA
CATSRDPGLAGVREQFF
TGTGCCACCAGCAGAGACCCAGGACTAGCGGGAGTTCGGGAGCAGTTCTTC
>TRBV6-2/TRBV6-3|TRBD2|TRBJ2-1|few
CASSYLGLAVGNEQFF
TGTGCCAGCAGTTACTTGGGACTAGCGGTTGGGAATGAGCAGTTCTTC
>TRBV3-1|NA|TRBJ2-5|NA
CASSQVQPQQGRSF
TGTGCCAGCAGCCAAGTCCAGCCACAGCAGGGACGGTCCTTC
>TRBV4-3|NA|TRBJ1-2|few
CASSQTLAGTYGYTF
TGCGCCAGCAGCCAAACCCTAGCAGGTACCTATGGCTACACCTTC
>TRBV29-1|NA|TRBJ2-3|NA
CSVEVVDTQYF
TGCAGCGTTGAAGTTGTAGATACGCAGTATTTT
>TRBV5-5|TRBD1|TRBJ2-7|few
CASSQQGAYEQYF
TGTGCCAGCAGCCAACAGGGGGCCTACGAGCAGTACTTC
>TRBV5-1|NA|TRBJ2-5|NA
CASSLDRSIQTQYF
TGCGCCAGCAGCTTGGATAGGTCCATCCAGACCCAGTACTTC
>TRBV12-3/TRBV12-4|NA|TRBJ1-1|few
CASSLQSMNTEAFF
TGTGCCAGCAGTTTACAATCCATGAACACTGAAGCTTTCTTT
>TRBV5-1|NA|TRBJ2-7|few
CASSSEGQVFYEQYF
TGCGCCAGCAGCTCCGAGGGACAAGTATTCTACGAGCAGTACTTC
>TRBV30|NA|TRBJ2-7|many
CAWSVMDEQYF
TGTGCCTGGAGTGTAATGGACGAGCAGTACTTC
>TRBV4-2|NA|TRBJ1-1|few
CASSQENFEAFF
TGTGCCAGCAGCCAAGAGAATTTTGAAGCTTTCTTT
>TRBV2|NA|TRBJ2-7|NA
CASSENTEQYF
TGTGCCAGCAGTGAGAATACCGAGCAGTACTTC
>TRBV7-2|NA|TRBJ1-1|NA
CASSLASGGEAFF
TGTGCCAGCAGCTTAGCCTCAGGTGGTGAAGCTTTCTTT
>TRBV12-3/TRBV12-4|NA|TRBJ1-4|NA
CASSLVGPSRANEKLFF
TGTGCCAGCAGTTTGGTAGGACCGAGCAGAGCCAATGAAAAACTGTTTTTT